This TCR beta chain was observed in a study of blood T cell repertoires in COVID-19. Study information: From the United States, Italy and Spain came samples of acute and convalescent COVID-19. PBMCs, B-cell-depleted T cells, or T cells were the source of the cDNA or gDNA that made up the material.

Original handling: Counts of nucleated cells, estimated from reference gene primer amplification, were obtained. Some clones are missing from TCRdb's copy, which holds only in-frame ones; the method was immunoSEQ multiplex PCR. V and J calls and clone size are those listed in that table; D and trimming were worked out from the DNA. The data contain roughly 250,000 clones, around four fifths of them singletons. The V gene's germline CDR1 is MNHEY and CDR2 SMNVEV (reference sequence). The CDR3 runs 14 residues. Trimming took off 4 bases at V and 0 bases at J, with 9 bases between the two ends. The gene calls are TRBV27 and TRBJ1-1, with D maybe TRBD1 (6 bases). Input material: peripheral blood. The source is a man aged 35 to 55 with active or convalescent COVID-19. The DNA for the CDR3 is TGTGCCAGCAGTTCCCGGGACATGAACACTGAAGCTTTCTTT. Translated: CASSSRDMNTEAFF.